What follows are 8 T cell receptor beta chains derived from one specimen sequenced in a study of OX40 agonist ivuxolimab in advanced cancers. The table came from immunoSEQ multiplex PCR; TCRdb's copy has only in-frame clones and leaves some out. The table lists approximately 75,000 clones, 85% of them singletons. The sample consisted of CD4+ or CD8+ T cells sorted from blood, taken in a trial of the OX40 agonist ivuxolimab. The receptors here all came from an adult with an advanced solid tumor such as melanoma, head and neck, liver or kidney cancer.

The rearrangement joins TRBV5-1 to TRBJ1-4, with D perhaps matching TRBD1 (6 bases). The V and J ends lost 4 bases and 7 bases respectively, with 14 bases between them. The CDR3 is made up of 14 amino acids. The germline CDR1 and CDR2 sequences are SGHRS and YFSETQ. CDR3 nucleotides: TGCGCCAGCAGCCCCAGGGGCGGGGGTGAAAAACTGTTTTTT. Protein sequence: CASSPRGGGEKLFF.

The chain employs TRBV27 and TRBJ2-4; D gene ambiguous. Germline loops: CDR1 MNHEY, CDR2 SMNVEV (reference sequence). With 3 bases removed from V and 3 bases from J, the gap between germline ends came to 6 bases. The CDR3 is 13 residues long. In DNA form, the CDR3 reads TGTGCCAGCAGTTTGACGGACAAAAACATTCAGTACTTC. Its translation is CASSLTDKNIQYF.

This clone was recorded once. V is TRBV18 and J is TRBJ2-7; D unclear. Germline V gene lookup returns CDR1 KGHSH and CDR2 LQKENI. V shed 2 bases and J shed 4 bases, with 18 bases lying between them. The CDR3 loop spans 16 amino acids. CDR3 sequence (DNA): TGTGCCAGCTCACCAAGTGTCCGCCCCAGATTTTACGAGCAGTACTTC. Translation: CASSPSVRPRFYEQYF.

The chain recombines TRBV28 with TRBJ1-1, with 8 bases lining up with TRBD1. This CDR3 is built from 18 residues. CDR1 is MDHEN, CDR2 SYDVKM, per germline. Trimming cost V 6 bases and J 0 bases; bases outside gene matches: 15. The CDR3 spells CASSRLGQVRTLNTEAFF. DNA of the CDR3: TGTGCCAGCAGCCGCTTGGGACAGGTGAGGACCTTGAACACTGAAGCTTTCTTT.

The chain has TRBV5-1 and TRBJ2-3, with TRBD2 identical over 7 bases. The ends lost 0 bases at V and 9 bases at J; junction bases unmatched: 4. The V gene's germline CDR1 is SGHRS and CDR2 YFSETQ. The CDR3 has 13 residues. CDR3 nucleotide sequence: TGCGCCAGCAGCTTGGAGGCTAGCGGAACGCAGTATTTT. It specifies CASSLEASGTQYF.

This clone was counted a single time. The J gene is TRBJ1-2, the V gene TRBV6-6, with a tentative D call TRBD1 (5 bases). The CDR3 spans 15 residues. Germline CDR1 MNHNY, CDR2 SVGAGI (reference sequence). V lost 0 bases and J lost 11, with 19 bases in between. In DNA form, the CDR3 reads TGTGCCAGCAGTTACTCGCGGGGGGACTCATCTTCTTACACCTTC. It yields the protein CASSYSRGDSSSYTF.

V and J are TRBV5-4 and TRBJ2-6, with 9 nucleotides matching TRBD1. Unmatched junction bases numbered 7, after V lost 3 bases and J lost 3 bases. The CDR3 has 17 amino acids. CDR1 and CDR2 (germline): SGHNT, YYREEE (reference sequence). The CDR3 DNA sequence: TGTGCCAGCAGCTCTTTGGGACAGGGCAATGGGGCCAACGTCCTGACTTTC. Translated: CASSSLGQGNGANVLTF.

This chain joins TRBV9 and TRBJ2-2; D gene ambiguous. V gave up 6 bases and J gave up 2 bases, with 14 bases separating them. This CDR3 is 15 amino acids long. Germline loops: CDR1 SGDLS, CDR2 YYNGEE. CDR3 region: CASTSQPSNTGELFF. The CDR3 bases are TGTGCCAGCACCTCACAACCCAGTAACACCGGGGAGCTGTTTTTT.